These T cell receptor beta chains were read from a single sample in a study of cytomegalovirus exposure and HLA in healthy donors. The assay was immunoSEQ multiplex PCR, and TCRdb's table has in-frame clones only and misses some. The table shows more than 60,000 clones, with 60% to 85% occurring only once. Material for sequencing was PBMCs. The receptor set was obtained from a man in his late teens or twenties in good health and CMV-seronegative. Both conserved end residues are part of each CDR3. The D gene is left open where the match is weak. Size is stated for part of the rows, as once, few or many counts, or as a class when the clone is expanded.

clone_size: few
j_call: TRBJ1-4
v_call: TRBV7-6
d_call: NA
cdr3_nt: TGTGCCAGCAGCCGCATTTATGGGGGGAATGAAAAACTGTTTTTT
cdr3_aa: CASSRIYGGNEKLFF

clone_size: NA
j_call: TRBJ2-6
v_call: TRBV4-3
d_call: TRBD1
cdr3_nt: TGCGCCAGCAGTATAACAGGGGGCTCTGGGGCCAACGTCCTGACTTTC
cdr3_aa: CASSITGGSGANVLTF

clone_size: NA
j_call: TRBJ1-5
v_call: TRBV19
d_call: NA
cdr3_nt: TGTGCCAGTAGTACAGACCGGAATCAGCCCCAGCATTTT
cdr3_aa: CASSTDRNQPQHF

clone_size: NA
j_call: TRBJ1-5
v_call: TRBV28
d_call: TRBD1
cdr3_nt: TGTGCCAGCAGTTTGACAGGGATCGAGAATCAGCCCCAGCATTTT
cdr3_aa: CASSLTGIENQPQHF

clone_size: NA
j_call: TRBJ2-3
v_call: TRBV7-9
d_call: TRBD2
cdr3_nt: TGTGCCAGCAGCTTTCAAATTAGCGGGAGCACAGATACGCAGTATTTT
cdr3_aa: CASSFQISGSTDTQYF

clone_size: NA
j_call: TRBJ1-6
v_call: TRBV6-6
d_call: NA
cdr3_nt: TGTGCCAGCAGTATACAGAGCTCCTATAATTCACCCCTCCACTTT
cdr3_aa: CASSIQSSYNSPLHF

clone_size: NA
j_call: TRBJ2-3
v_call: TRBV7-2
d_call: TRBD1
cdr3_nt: TGTGCCAGCAGCTTAGGGCCCCAGGGACAGGGTAGCCCAGATACGCAGTATTTT
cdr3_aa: CASSLGPQGQGSPDTQYF

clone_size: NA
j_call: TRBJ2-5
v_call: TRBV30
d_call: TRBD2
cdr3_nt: TGTGCCTGGAGTTCGAACTTAGCGGGGGAAGAGACCCAGTACTTC
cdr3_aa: CAWSSNLAGEETQYF

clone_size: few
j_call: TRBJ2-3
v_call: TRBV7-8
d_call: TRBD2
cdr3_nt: TGTGCCAGCAGCTTAGTTTGGGGAGGGAGCACAGATACGCAGTATTTT
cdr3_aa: CASSLVWGGSTDTQYF

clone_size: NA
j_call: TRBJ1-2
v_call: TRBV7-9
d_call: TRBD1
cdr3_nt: TGTGCCAGCAGCTTAAAGACAGGGGGCTTGGGGGTGTACTATGGCTACACCTTC
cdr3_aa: CASSLKTGGLGVYYGYTF

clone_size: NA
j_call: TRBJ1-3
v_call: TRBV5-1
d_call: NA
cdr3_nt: TGCGCCAGCAGCACCGCCGGAACAGGGACCGGAAACACCATATATTTT
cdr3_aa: CASSTAGTGTGNTIYF

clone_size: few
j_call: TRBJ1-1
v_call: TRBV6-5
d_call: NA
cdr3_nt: TGTGCCAGCAGTTACGACAGAACTGAAGCTTTCTTT
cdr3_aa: CASSYDRTEAFF

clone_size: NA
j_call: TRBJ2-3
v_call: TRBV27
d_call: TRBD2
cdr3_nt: TGTGCCAGCAGCCAAGGGAGGGGAATAGATACGCAGTATTTT
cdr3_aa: CASSQGRGIDTQYF

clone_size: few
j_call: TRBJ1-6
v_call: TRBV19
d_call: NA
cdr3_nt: TGTGCCAGTAGTATTGCGGGACGGGATGGTTCACCCCTCCACTTT
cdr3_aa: CASSIAGRDGSPLHF

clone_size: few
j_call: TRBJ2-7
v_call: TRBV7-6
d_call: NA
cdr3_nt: TGTGCCAGCAGCGCCCGCCGGGACATTCTTTCCTACGAGCAGTACTTC
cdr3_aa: CASSARRDILSYEQYF

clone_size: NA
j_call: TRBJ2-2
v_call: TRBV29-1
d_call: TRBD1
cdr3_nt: TGCAGCGTTGTCAGTCAGGGGGCGGGGGAGCTGTTTTTT
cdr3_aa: CSVVSQGAGELFF

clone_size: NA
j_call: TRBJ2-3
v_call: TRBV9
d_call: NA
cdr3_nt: TGTGCCAGCAGCGTATCCACGGGCACAGATACGCAGTATTTT
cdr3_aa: CASSVSTGTDTQYF

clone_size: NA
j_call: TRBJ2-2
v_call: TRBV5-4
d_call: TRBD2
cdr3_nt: TGTGCCAGCAGCTTGGTTAGGGGCGGGGGCACCGGGGAGCTGTTTTTT
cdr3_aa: CASSLVRGGGTGELFF

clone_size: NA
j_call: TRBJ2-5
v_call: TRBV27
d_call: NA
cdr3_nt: TGTGCCAGCAGTTTAAGCGGAAAAGAGACCCAGTACTTC
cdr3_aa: CASSLSGKETQYF

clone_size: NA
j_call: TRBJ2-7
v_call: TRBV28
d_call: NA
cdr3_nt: TGTGCCAGCAGTTTCCCCGCAGGCATGACCTACGAGCAGTACTTC
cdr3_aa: CASSFPAGMTYEQYF

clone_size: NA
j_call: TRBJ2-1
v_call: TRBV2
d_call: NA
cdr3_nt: TGTGCCAGCAGTGAAACCGGGTACAATGAGCAGTTCTTC
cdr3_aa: CASSETGYNEQFF

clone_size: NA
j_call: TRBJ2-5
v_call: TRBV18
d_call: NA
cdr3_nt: TGTGCCAGCTCGTCGGGGAGAGAGACCCAGTACTTC
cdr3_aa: CASSSGRETQYF

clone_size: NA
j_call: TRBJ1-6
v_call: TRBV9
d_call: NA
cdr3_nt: TGTGCCAGCAGCGGCTGGGTGACTCCTTATAATTCACCCCTCCACTTT
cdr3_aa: CASSGWVTPYNSPLHF

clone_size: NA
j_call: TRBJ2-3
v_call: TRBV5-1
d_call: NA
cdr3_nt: TGCGCCAGCAGCTTGTTGTCTAGCACAGATACGCAGTATTTT
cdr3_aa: CASSLLSSTDTQYF

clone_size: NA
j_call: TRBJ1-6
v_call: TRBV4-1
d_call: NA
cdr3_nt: TGCGCCAGCAGCCAAGATTTTGTATCCTCTCATAATTCACCCCTCCACTTT
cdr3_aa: CASSQDFVSSHNSPLHF

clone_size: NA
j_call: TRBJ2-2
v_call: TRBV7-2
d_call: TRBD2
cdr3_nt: TGTGCCAGCAGCTTAGTGCCCCCTGGCGGGGGGGCGACCGGGGAGCTGTTTTTT
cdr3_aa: CASSLVPPGGGATGELFF